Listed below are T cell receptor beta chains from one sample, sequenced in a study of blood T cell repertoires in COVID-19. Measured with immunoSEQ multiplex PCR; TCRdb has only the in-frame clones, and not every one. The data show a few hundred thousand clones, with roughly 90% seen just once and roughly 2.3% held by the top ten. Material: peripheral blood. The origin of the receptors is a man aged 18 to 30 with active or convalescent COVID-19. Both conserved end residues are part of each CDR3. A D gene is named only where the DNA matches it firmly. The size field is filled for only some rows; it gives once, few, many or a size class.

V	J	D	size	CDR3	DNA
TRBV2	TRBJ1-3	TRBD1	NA	CASGRDSSGNTIYF	TGTGCCAGCGGACGGGACAGCTCTGGAAACACCATATATTTT
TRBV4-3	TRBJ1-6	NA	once	CASSQEGAGDSPLHF	TGCGCCAGCAGCCAAGAGGGGGCCGGGGATTCACCCCTCCACTTT
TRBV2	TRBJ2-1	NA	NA	CASSEEAAAYNEQFF	TGTGCCAGCAGTGAGGAGGCAGCTGCCTACAATGAGCAGTTCTTC
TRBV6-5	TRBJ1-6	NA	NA	CASRRLEVPLHF	TGTGCCAGCAGAAGATTAGAGGTACCCCTCCACTTT
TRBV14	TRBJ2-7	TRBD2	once	CASSLGLAGPYEQYF	TGTGCCAGCAGCCTTGGACTAGCGGGACCCTACGAGCAGTACTTC
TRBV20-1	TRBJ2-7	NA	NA	CSATMRVEQYF	TGCAGTGCTACCATGAGAGTCGAGCAGTACTTC
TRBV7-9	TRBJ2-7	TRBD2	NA	CASSPGTSGTNYEQYF	TGTGCCAGCAGCCCCGGGACTAGCGGGACCAACTACGAGCAGTACTTC
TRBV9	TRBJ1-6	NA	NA	CASSPTVGVSSPPLHF	TGTGCCAGCAGCCCCACGGTAGGGGTATCGTCTCCACCCCTCCACTTT
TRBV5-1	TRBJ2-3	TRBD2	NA	CASSLGASGYTDTQYF	TGCGCCAGCAGCTTGGGTGCTAGCGGGTACACAGATACGCAGTATTTT
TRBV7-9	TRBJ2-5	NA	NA	CASSLGAGETQYF	TGTGCCAGCAGCTTAGGGGCCGGAGAGACCCAGTACTTC
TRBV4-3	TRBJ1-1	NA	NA	CASSQEVLTGIMNTEAFF	TGCGCCAGCAGCCAAGAAGTTCTTACGGGGATAATGAACACTGAAGCTTTCTTT
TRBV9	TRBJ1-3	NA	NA	CASSPTGAGNTIYF	TGTGCCAGCAGCCCCACTGGAGCTGGAAACACCATATATTTT
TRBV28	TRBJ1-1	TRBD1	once	CASRPGGFTEAFF	TGTGCCAGCAGACCAGGGGGCTTCACTGAAGCTTTCTTT
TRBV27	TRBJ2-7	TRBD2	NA	CASSPLAGGMYEQYF	TGTGCCAGCAGTCCTCTAGCGGGAGGTATGTACGAGCAGTACTTC
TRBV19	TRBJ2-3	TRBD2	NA	CASSIRTSGTGTDTQYF	TGTGCCAGTAGTATCAGGACTAGCGGGACCGGCACAGATACGCAGTATTTT
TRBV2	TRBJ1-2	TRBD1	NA	CASSPGTGYGYTF	TGTGCCAGCAGTCCGGGGACAGGCTATGGCTACACCTTC
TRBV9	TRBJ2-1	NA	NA	CASSVVGDEQFF	TGTGCCAGCAGCGTAGTTGGAGATGAGCAGTTCTTC
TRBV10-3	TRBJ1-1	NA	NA	CAISGGRGFEAFF	TGTGCCATCAGTGGGGGGCGAGGATTCGAAGCTTTCTTT
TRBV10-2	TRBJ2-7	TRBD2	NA	CASSDGPGGMVGEQYF	TGCGCCAGCAGTGATGGGCCGGGAGGGATGGTTGGCGAGCAGTACTTC
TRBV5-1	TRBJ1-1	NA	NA	CASNPRRAGDTEAFF	TGCGCCAGCAACCCCCGAAGGGCGGGCGACACTGAAGCTTTCTTT
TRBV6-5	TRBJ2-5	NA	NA	CASSRGPDQETQYF	TGTGCCAGCAGCCGCGGCCCCGACCAAGAGACCCAGTACTTC
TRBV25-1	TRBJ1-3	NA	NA	CASRWAFHSGNTIYF	TGTGCCAGCCGCTGGGCGTTTCACTCTGGAAACACCATATATTTT
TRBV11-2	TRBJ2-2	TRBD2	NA	CASSPLAGGFPGELFF	TGTGCCAGCAGCCCTTTAGCGGGGGGTTTCCCCGGGGAGCTGTTTTTT
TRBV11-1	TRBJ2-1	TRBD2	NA	CASSPRTSGGVGEQFF	TGTGCCAGCAGCCCAAGGACTAGCGGGGGGGTAGGGGAGCAGTTCTTC
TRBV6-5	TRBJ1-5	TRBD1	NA	CASRRTGYSQPQHF	TGTGCCAGCAGGCGGACAGGGTACAGTCAGCCCCAGCATTTT
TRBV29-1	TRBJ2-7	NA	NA	CSVKAYGSSYEQYF	TGCAGCGTTAAAGCCTATGGTAGCTCCTACGAGCAGTACTTC
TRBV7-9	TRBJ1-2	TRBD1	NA	CASSLTGGSGYGYTF	TGTGCCAGCAGCCTTACAGGGGGCAGCGGCTATGGCTACACCTTC
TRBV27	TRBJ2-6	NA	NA	CASSFLSGANVLTF	TGTGCCAGCAGTTTCCTTAGTGGGGCCAACGTCCTGACTTTC
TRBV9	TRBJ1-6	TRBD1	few	CASSDQGGPLHF	TGTGCCAGCAGCGACCAGGGGGGACCCCTCCACTTT
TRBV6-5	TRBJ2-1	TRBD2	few	CASSYSTSGGVNEQFF	TGTGCCAGCAGTTACTCGACTAGCGGGGGGGTTAATGAGCAGTTCTTC
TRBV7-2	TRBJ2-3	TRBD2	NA	CASSLNRGLAGADTQYF	TGTGCCAGCAGCTTAAACCGAGGACTAGCGGGAGCAGATACGCAGTATTTT
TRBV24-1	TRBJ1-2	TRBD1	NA	CATSDSWTGGYTF	TGTGCCACCAGTGATTCATGGACAGGCGGCTACACCTTC
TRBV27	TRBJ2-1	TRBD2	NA	CASSELGLADNEQFF	TGTGCCAGCAGCGAGCTGGGACTAGCGGACAATGAGCAGTTCTTC
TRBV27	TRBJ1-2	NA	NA	CASSSSSGTVYGYTF	TGTGCCAGCAGTTCCTCCAGCGGGACGGTATATGGCTACACCTTC
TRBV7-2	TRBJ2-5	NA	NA	CASRTLPGRGGETQYF	TGTGCCAGCAGAACACTTCCGGGACGGGGAGGAGAGACCCAGTACTTC
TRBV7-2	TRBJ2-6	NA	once	CASSFGGAQSGANVLTF	TGTGCCAGCAGCTTCGGGGGAGCCCAGTCTGGGGCCAACGTCCTGACTTTC
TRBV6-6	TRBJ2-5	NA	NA	CASRGPQETQYF	TGTGCCAGCAGGGGGCCTCAAGAGACCCAGTACTTC
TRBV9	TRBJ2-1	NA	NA	CASNQQGAASYNEQFF	TGTGCCAGCAACCAACAAGGAGCGGCTTCCTACAATGAGCAGTTCTTC
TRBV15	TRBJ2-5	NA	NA	CATSRDVASGRSGETQYF	TGTGCCACCAGCAGAGACGTTGCCTCGGGCAGGAGCGGGGAGACCCAGTACTTC
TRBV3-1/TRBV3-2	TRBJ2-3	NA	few	CASSPSLRSTDTQYF	TGTGCCAGCAGCCCTTCCTTGAGAAGCACAGATACGCAGTATTTT
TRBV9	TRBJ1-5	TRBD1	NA	CASSAGQYSNQPQHF	TGTGCCAGCAGCGCGGGACAGTATAGCAATCAGCCCCAGCATTTT
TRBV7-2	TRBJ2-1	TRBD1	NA	CASSPRQGLSHEQFF	TGTGCCAGCAGCCCCAGACAGGGTCTCAGTCATGAGCAGTTCTTC
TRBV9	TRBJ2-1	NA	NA	CASSPSVNEQFF	TGTGCCAGCAGCCCCTCTGTGAATGAGCAGTTCTTC
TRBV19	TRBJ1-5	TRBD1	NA	CASSRDSTWNQPQHF	TGTGCCAGTAGCCGGGACAGTACCTGGAATCAGCCCCAGCATTTT
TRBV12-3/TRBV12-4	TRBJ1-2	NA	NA	CASSPTVNYGYTF	TGTGCCAGCAGTCCGACAGTAAACTATGGCTACACCTTC
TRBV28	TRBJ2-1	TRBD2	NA	CASSFIAGGGYNEQFF	TGTGCCAGCAGTTTTATAGCGGGCGGAGGATACAATGAGCAGTTCTTC
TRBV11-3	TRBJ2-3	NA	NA	CASNSPQDNFTDTQYF	TGTGCCAGCAATTCCCCCCAGGACAACTTCACAGATACGCAGTATTTT
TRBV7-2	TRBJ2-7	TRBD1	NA	CASSARGGQQFFEQYF	TGTGCCAGCAGCGCTCGAGGGGGACAGCAATTTTTCGAGCAGTACTTC
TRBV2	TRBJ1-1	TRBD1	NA	CASSLDRMNTEAFF	TGTGCCAGCAGCCTGGACAGGATGAACACTGAAGCTTTCTTT
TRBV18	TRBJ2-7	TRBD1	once	CASSPPKTGVGEQYF	TGTGCCAGCTCACCACCTAAGACAGGGGTGGGCGAGCAGTACTTC
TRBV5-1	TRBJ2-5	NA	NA	CASSHGLRQKTETQYF	TGCGCCAGCAGCCACGGATTGAGACAAAAAACGGAGACCCAGTACTTC